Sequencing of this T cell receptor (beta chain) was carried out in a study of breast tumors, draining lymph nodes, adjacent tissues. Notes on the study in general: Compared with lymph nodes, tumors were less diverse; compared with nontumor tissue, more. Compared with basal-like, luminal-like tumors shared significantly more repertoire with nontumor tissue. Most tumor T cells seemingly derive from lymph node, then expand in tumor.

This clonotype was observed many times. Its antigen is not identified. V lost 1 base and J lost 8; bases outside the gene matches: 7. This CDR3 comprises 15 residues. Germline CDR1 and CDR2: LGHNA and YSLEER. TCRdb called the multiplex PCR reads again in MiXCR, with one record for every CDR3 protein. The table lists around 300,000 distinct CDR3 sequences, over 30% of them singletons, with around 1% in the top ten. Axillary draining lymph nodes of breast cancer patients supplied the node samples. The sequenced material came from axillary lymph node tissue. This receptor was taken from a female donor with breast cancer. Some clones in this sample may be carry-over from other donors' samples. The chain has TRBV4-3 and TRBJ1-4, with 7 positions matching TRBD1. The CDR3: CASSQGDRTEEKLFF. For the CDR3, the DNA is TGCGCCAGCAGCCAAGGGGACAGAACCGAAGAAAAACTGTTTTTT.